The 24 T cell receptor beta chains presented below share a single source sample, sequenced in a study of T-cell reconstitution after alpha-beta-depleted transplantation in children. Construction of the TCRbeta library involved unique molecular identifiers. TCRdb reprocessed the PCR reads via MiXCR and lists one record per CDR3 protein. The sample shows fewer than 550,000 distinct CDR3 sequences, about 17% of them seen only once. The sample consisted of PBMCs, mostly from graft donor cells, taken 360 days after TCRalphabeta/CD19-depleted stem cell transplant. These receptors all stem from a boy in the first two years of life who had a stem cell transplant for Wiskott-Aldrich syndrome, so the T cells may come from the graft donor.

This chain joins TRBV5-1 and TRBJ2-1, with 8 nucleotides matching TRBD2. V lost 4 bases, J lost 0 bases, and 3 bases stayed unmatched. Germline-derived CDR1 and CDR2 are SGHRS and YFSETQ. This CDR3 contains 15 residues. CDR3 in amino acids: CASSPGGGSYNEQFF. CDR3 DNA: TGCGCCAGCAGCCCCGGGGGGGGCTCCTACAATGAGCAGTTCTTC. The full variable domain, in which reference TRBV5-1 and TRBJ2-1 provide the parts outside the CDR3, is KAGVTQTPRYLIKTRGQQVTLSCSPISGHRSVSWYQQTPGQGLQFLFEYFSETQRNKGNFPGRFSGRQFSNSRSEMNVSTLELGDSALYLCASSPGGGSYNEQFFGPGTRLTVL.

This clonotype was detected a few times. This chain joins TRBV5-1 and TRBJ1-1; the D gene is possibly TRBD1 (5 bases). Per the germline V gene, CDR1 is SGHRS and CDR2 is YFSETQ. V was shortened by 9 bases and J by 0 bases, with 21 bases between the two germline ends. This CDR3 is 16 amino acids long. Here the CDR3 reads CATQPGKGSMNTEAFF. The CDR3 bases are TGCGCCACACAACCAGGGAAAGGGTCCATGAACACTGAAGCTTTCTTT.

V gene TRBV12-3 or TRBV12-4 combines with J gene TRBJ1-5, with TRBD1 matching 9 bases. J was trimmed by 4 bases and V by 5 bases; bases with no gene match: 6. The CDR3 runs to 15 residues. The DNA of the CDR3 is TGTGCCAGCAGTCATACCGGGACAGGGAATCAGCCCCAGCATTTT. It translates to CASSHTGTGNQPQHF.

This clonotype has only a few counts. The chain recombines TRBV5-1 with TRBJ2-7; D unclear. Germline V gene data show CDR1 as SGHRS and CDR2 as YFSETQ. V was shortened by 0 bases and J by 2 bases, with 6 bases between the two germline ends. This CDR3 is built from 13 residues. CDR3 sequence reads: CASSLEVPYEQYF. CDR3 DNA sequence: TGCGCCAGCAGCTTGGAGGTTCCCTACGAGCAGTACTTC.

This clonotype was seen many times. The chain couples TRBV15 to TRBJ2-2; no clear D. Germline V lookup: CDR1 LNHNV, CDR2 YYDKDF (reference sequence). The CDR3 length is 12 residues. Trimming stripped 3 bases from V and 5 bases from J, with 4 bases between. DNA for the CDR3: TGTGCCACCAGCAGGAATACCGGGGAGCTGTTTTTT. The encoded protein is CATSRNTGELFF.

This clonotype occurred a few times. This chain links TRBV6-1 with TRBJ1-1, with D perhaps matching TRBD1 (5 bases). Between the trimmed V and J ends, which lost 4 bases and 5 bases, there was a span of 17 bases. From germline, CDR1 is MNHNS and CDR2 SASEGT. This CDR3 is 15 amino acids long. The CDR3 nucleotides are TGTGCCAGCAGTGGACAATTTGGGGGTTTGACTGAAGCTTTCTTT. Translating gives CASSGQFGGLTEAFF.

The chain has TRBV6-1 and TRBJ1-1, with 7 nucleotides matching TRBD1. The CDR3 is 13 amino acids. The trim removed 8 bases at V and 5 bases at J, leaving 8 bases unmatched. Germline values: CDR1 MNHNS, CDR2 SASEGT. CDR3 protein: CASLKTGRTEAFF. DNA of the CDR3: TGTGCCAGCCTAAAGACAGGGAGAACTGAAGCTTTCTTT.

The chain is built from TRBV6-5 and TRBJ2-5; 7 bases are shared with TRBD1. This CDR3 region has 15 residues. After removal of 0 bases from V and 5 bases from J, the junction contained 6 bases not matched to a gene. Germline V gene sequence: CDR1 MNHEY, CDR2 SVGAGI. The CDR3 spells CASSYSTGRAETQYF. The DNA of the CDR3 is TGTGCCAGCAGTTACTCGACAGGGCGTGCCGAGACCCAGTACTTC.

There are many counts of this clonotype. V gene TRBV5-1 combines with J gene TRBJ2-1; either TRBD1 or TRBD2 may fit D (5 bases each). V was shortened by 3 bases and J by 8 bases, with 18 bases between the two germline ends. This CDR3 contains 15 residues. Germline V gene sequence: CDR1 SGHRS, CDR2 YFSETQ. CDR3 protein: CASSWDPSPSYEQFF. The CDR3 DNA reads TGCGCCAGCAGCTGGGACCCCAGCCCTTCGTATGAGCAGTTCTTC. The full variable domain, its missing parts supplied by reference TRBV5-1 and TRBJ2-1, is KAGVTQTPRYLIKTRGQQVTLSCSPISGHRSVSWYQQTPGQGLQFLFEYFSETQRNKGNFPGRFSGRQFSNSRSEMNVSTLELGDSALYLCASSWDPSPSYEQFFGPGTRLTVL.

V is TRBV5-5 and J is TRBJ2-4, with 7 bases that match TRBD1. The CDR3 covers 15 residues. Germline V gene data show CDR1 as SGHKS and CDR2 as YYEKEE (reference sequence). Trimming cost V 4 bases and J 3 bases; bases outside gene matches: 7. DNA of the CDR3: TGTGCCAGCAGCACGGACAGGCTGGGCAAAAACATTCAGTACTTC. Protein: CASSTDRLGKNIQYF.

V usage is TRBV7-9 and J usage is TRBJ1-1; 8 bases are shared with TRBD1. The CDR3 is made up of 15 amino acids. V shed 5 bases and J 3 bases; nucleotides not matched to a gene: 8. From germline, CDR1 is SEHNR and CDR2 FQNEAQ (reference sequence). This chain's CDR3 is CASSDNRGTYTEAFF. CDR3 nucleotide sequence: TGTGCCAGCAGCGATAACAGGGGGACGTACACTGAAGCTTTCTTT. The full variable domain, with the rest looked up from reference TRBV7-9 and TRBJ1-1, is DTGVSQNPRHKITKRGQNVTFRCDPISEHNRLYWYRQTLGQGPEFLTYFQNEAQLEKSRLLSDRFSAERPKGSFSTLEIQRTEQGDSAMYLCASSDNRGTYTEAFFGQGTRLTVV.

The CDR3 nucleotides are TGTGCCAGCAGCCATGGGGGCCGGACAGATACGCAGTATTTT. As protein: CASSHGGRTDTQYF. This chain uses TRBV3-1 with TRBJ2-3; a possible D gene is TRBD1 (6 bases). The CDR3 is 14 residues long. The V and J ends lost 3 bases and 3 bases respectively, with 10 bases between them. Germline CDR1 LGHDT, CDR2 YNNKEL (reference sequence).

This chain links TRBV29-1 with TRBJ2-3; D is unclear. The germline gives CDR1 SQVTM, CDR2 ANQGSEA. The V end lost 5 bases, the J end lost 0 bases, and 9 bases lay between the germline ends. The CDR3 is made up of 13 amino acids. In nucleotides, the CDR3 is TGCAGCGTTCACCGAAAGAGCACAGATACGCAGTATTTT. It translates to CSVHRKSTDTQYF.

This clonotype appeared many times. The CDR3, as DNA: TGTGCCAGCAGCTTGAGGACAGGGACGTACGAGCAGTACTTC. This gives the protein CASSLRTGTYEQYF. J is TRBJ2-7 and V is TRBV7-2; 8 nucleotides match TRBD1. V trimming: 3 bases; J trimming: 4 bases; junction bases outside the gene matches: 5. CDR1 is SGHTA and CDR2 is FQGNSA in the germline V gene. The CDR3 contains 14 residues.

This chain uses TRBV5-1 with TRBJ2-1; D not resolved. The CDR3 is 15 amino acids. Between the trimmed V and J ends, which lost 0 bases and 3 bases, there was a span of 10 bases. CDR1 and CDR2 (germline): SGHRS, YFSETQ. The CDR3 nucleotides read TGCGCCAGCAGCTTGGGACAAAACCTCTACAATGAGCAGTTCTTC. The encoded protein is CASSLGQNLYNEQFF.

This chain uses TRBV12-3 or TRBV12-4 with TRBJ1-2; D gene unclear. The V and J ends lost 10 bases and 0 bases respectively, with 12 bases between them. The CDR3 has 13 amino acids. DNA for the CDR3: TGTGCCACCACACCAGGATCTAACTATGGCTACACCTTC. It codes for CATTPGSNYGYTF.

This clonotype was seen more than once but under ten times. The chain links TRBV12-3 or TRBV12-4 to TRBJ2-5; 8 nucleotides match TRBD1. This CDR3 comprises 15 residues. Trimming removed 1 base from V and 5 bases from J; junction bases left unmatched: 6. In DNA form, the CDR3 reads TGTGCCAGCAGTTTAGGGACAGGGAAAAGGGAGACCCAGTACTTC. Protein sequence: CASSLGTGKRETQYF.

The rearrangement joins TRBV4-2 to TRBJ1-1, with 8 bases that match TRBD1. Germline CDR1 reads LGHNA; CDR2 reads YNFKEQ. Trimming removed 3 bases from V and 3 bases from J; junction bases left unmatched: 6. The CDR3 length is 15 residues. DNA of the CDR3: TGTGCCAGCAGCCAGGGCAGGGGGCAGCACACTGAAGCTTTCTTT. Its translation is CASSQGRGQHTEAFF.

The V and J genes are TRBV6-2 or TRBV6-3 and TRBJ1-2; D is uncertain. This CDR3 comprises 12 residues. Germline V lookup: CDR1 MNHEY, CDR2 SVGEGT. V was cut by 8 bases and J by 2 bases, with 9 bases left in between. CDR3 region: CASAATNYGYTF. The CDR3 DNA reads as TGTGCCAGCGCCGCAACCAACTATGGCTACACCTTC.

This clonotype was found a few times. The gene calls are TRBV7-9 and TRBJ2-7; D is ambiguous. Germline lookup yields CDR1 SEHNR and CDR2 FQNEAQ (reference sequence). This CDR3 comprises 13 residues. V was trimmed by 1 base and J by 3 bases, leaving 7 bases between them. CDR3 in amino acids: CASSLGVGYEQYF. The CDR3 region has the DNA TGTGCCAGCAGCTTAGGAGTTGGCTACGAGCAGTACTTC.

The chain employs TRBV10-3 and TRBJ2-5; no clear D. Trimming cost V 0 bases and J 0 bases, with 5 bases left between them. The germline V gene encodes CDR1 ENHRY and CDR2 SYGVKD. The length of the CDR3 is 14 residues. CDR3 sequence (DNA): TGTGCCATCAGTGAGTCGCTAGACCAAGAGACCCAGTACTTC. Translated, it gives CAISESLDQETQYF.

This clonotype has just a few counts. The rearrangement links TRBV7-9 to TRBJ2-7; D remains ambiguous. V was cut by 1 base and J by 4 bases, with 17 bases left in between. This CDR3 has 16 residues. CDR1 is SEHNR and CDR2 is FQNEAQ in the germline V gene (reference sequence). The CDR3 protein is CASSLGARSLVYEQYF. CDR3 DNA: TGTGCCAGCAGCTTAGGTGCTAGGAGTTTGGTGTACGAGCAGTACTTC.

The chain recombines TRBV7-8 with TRBJ2-1, with TRBD2 matching over 8 bases. The V and J ends lost 6 bases and 8 bases, in that order; junction bases with no gene match: 15. The CDR3 totals 16 residues. The germline gives CDR1 SGHVS, CDR2 FQNEAQ. CDR3 bases: TGTGCCAGCAGAAAAACACGGGGGGGCGCCGGGTATGAGCAGTTCTTC. This codes for CASRKTRGGAGYEQFF.

This rearrangement joins TRBV10-3 to TRBJ1-5; 7 bases are shared with TRBD1. The CDR3 length is 15 residues. V lost 3 bases, J lost 3 bases, and 5 bases stayed unmatched. Germline assignment: CDR1 ENHRY and CDR2 SYGVKD. The CDR3 DNA reads TGTGCCATCAGTGAAAGGGGGCTAGACAATCAGCCCCAGCATTTT. Its translation: CAISERGLDNQPQHF.